Listed here are 21 T cell receptor beta chains from one sample, sequenced in a study of blood T cell repertoires in COVID-19. Here immunoSEQ multiplex PCR was the method, and the copy in TCRdb shows in-frame clones only, minus some. The data show 110,000 or so clones, roughly 85% seen once. The material sequenced was peripheral blood. The receptor set was obtained from a woman aged 55-70 years with COVID-19, enrolled during active disease.

This clone was seen once. This chain links TRBV2 with TRBJ1-2, with D unclear. V shed 3 bases and J shed 8 bases, with 16 bases lying between them. The germline gives CDR1 SNHLY, CDR2 FYNNEI. This CDR3 is 14 amino acids long. The CDR3 protein is CASSDGMDPRGYTF. As DNA, the CDR3 is TGTGCCAGCAGTGACGGCATGGATCCGCGGGGCTACACCTTC. The full variable domain, with the rest looked up from reference TRBV2 and TRBJ1-2, is EPEVTQTPSHQVTQMGQEVILRCVPISNHLYFYWYRQILGQKVEFLVSFYNNEISEKSEIFDDQFSVERPDGSNFTLKIRSTKLEDSAMYFCASSDGMDPRGYTFGSGTRLTVV.

A word on this clone: The germline gene is not matched at one end of the junction; a read error may be the cause. The chain couples TRBV7-9 to TRBJ2-7; the D gene is possibly TRBD2 (6 bases). Germline V gene data show CDR1 as SEHNR and CDR2 as FQNEAQ (reference sequence). The CDR3 consists of 12 residues. The CDR3 coding sequence is TGTGCCAGCAGCTGGGACTCCTACGGGCAGTACTTC. This sequence encodes CASSWDSYGQYF. The whole variable domain, remainder taken from reference TRBV7-9 and TRBJ2-7, is DTGVSQNPRHKITKRGQNVTFRCDPISEHNRLYWYRQTLGQGPEFLTYFQNEAQLEKSRLLSDRFSAERPKGSFSTLEIQRTEQGDSAMYLCASSWDSYGQYFGPGTRLTVT.

The V gene is TRBV6-5, the J gene TRBJ2-7; D is possibly TRBD2 (5 bases). V was cut by 8 bases and J by 7 bases, with 21 bases left in between. The germline gives CDR1 MNHEY, CDR2 SVGAGI. The CDR3 spans 14 residues. The CDR3 spells CASAAVGKWEEQYF. In DNA form, the CDR3 reads TGTGCCAGCGCCGCGGTGGGTAAGTGGGAGGAGCAGTACTTC.

V gene TRBV6-6 combines with J gene TRBJ1-1; weak D call: TRBD1 (5 bases). This CDR3 spans 16 amino acids. Germline loops: CDR1 MNHNY, CDR2 SVGAGI (reference sequence). V shed 0 bases and J shed 1 base, with 12 bases lying between them. This CDR3 is CASSYSRGGSNTEAFF. The CDR3 region has the DNA TGTGCCAGCAGTTACTCCCGGGGGGGGTCGAACACTGAAGCTTTCTTT.

The J gene is TRBJ1-1, the V gene TRBV4-1; possible D gene TRBD1, 5 bases. The length of the CDR3 is 13 residues. Deletions cut 0 bases from V and 4 bases from J, with 6 bases between. From germline, CDR1 is MGHRA and CDR2 YSYEKL. Here the CDR3 DNA reads TGCGCCAGCAGCCAAGAGGGGGGCACTGAAGCTTTCTTT. Encoded protein: CASSQEGGTEAFF.

This clone has just one count. This chain joins TRBV11-2 and TRBJ2-3, with TRBD2 matching over 13 bases. With V trimmed by 3 bases and J by 6 bases, 9 bases remained unmatched. Germline V lookup: CDR1 SGHAT, CDR2 FQNNGV. The CDR3 is made up of 17 amino acids. The CDR3 DNA reads as TGTGCCAGCAGCTTCCGACTAGCGGGGGGCCGAGGGGATACGCAGTATTTT. Translated, it gives CASSFRLAGGRGDTQYF. Variable domain in full (rest from reference TRBV11-2 and TRBJ2-3): EAGVAQSPRYKIIEKRQSVAFWCNPISGHATLYWYQQILGQGPKLLIQFQNNGVVDDSQLPKDRFSAERLKGVDSTLKIQPAKLEDSAVYLCASSFRLAGGRGDTQYFGPGTRLTVL.

The chain uses TRBV7-3 and TRBJ2-3; 10 bases line up with TRBD2. Trimming took 2 bases from V and 2 from J; bases not matched to a gene: 7. Per the germline V gene, CDR1 is SGHTA and CDR2 is FQGTGA. The CDR3 is 17 amino acids. CDR3 sequence (DNA): TGTGCCAGCAGCTTAGGCGGTAGCGGGGGGATCACAGATACGCAGTATTTT. The encoded protein is CASSLGGSGGITDTQYF.

The V call is TRBV18, the J call TRBJ2-1, with D tentatively TRBD1 (5 bases). The length of the CDR3 is 12 residues. Germline CDR1 is KGHSH and CDR2 is LQKENI. Trimming removed 3 bases from V and 9 bases from J, with 9 bases in between. The CDR3 DNA is TGTGCCAGCTCACCGTTTCAGGGTGAGCAGTTCTTC. Its protein product is CASSPFQGEQFF.

This rearrangement joins TRBV7-8 to TRBJ1-1; TRBD1 agrees at 8 bases. The V gene's germline CDR1 is SGHVS and CDR2 FQNEAQ. The length of the CDR3 is 12 residues. J gave up 11 bases and V 5 bases, and 7 bases lay outside the gene matches. CDR3 sequence (DNA): TGTGCCAGCAGCACTAACCGGGACAGGGCTTTCTTT. Amino acids: CASSTNRDRAFF.

This sequence joins TRBV9 and TRBJ2-3; the match to TRBD1 covers 11 bases. The CDR3 is 16 residues long. V was clipped by 4 bases and J by 0 bases; unmatched bases: 4. Germline CDR1 reads SGDLS; CDR2 reads YYNGEE. CDR3 sequence: CASSRGTGGSTDTQYF. In DNA form, the CDR3 reads TGTGCCAGCAGCAGAGGGACAGGGGGTAGCACAGATACGCAGTATTTT.

The rearrangement uses TRBV2 and TRBJ2-2; 9 bases are shared with TRBD1. Germline loops: CDR1 SNHLY, CDR2 FYNNEI. V dropped 10 bases and J dropped 7; count of bases not matched to a gene: 4. The CDR3 consists of 12 residues. CDR3 nucleotides: TGTGCCAACAGGGGGCGCAACGGGGAGCTGTTTTTT. Amino acids: CANRGRNGELFF.

This clone occurred once. The V and J genes are TRBV19 and TRBJ1-6; 7 nucleotides align to TRBD1. The CDR3 runs to 15 residues. Germline V gives CDR1 LNHDA, CDR2 SQIVND (reference sequence). V dropped 3 bases and J dropped 10; count of bases not matched to a gene: 9. The CDR3 here is CASSISLQGWSPLHF. CDR3 DNA sequence: TGTGCCAGTAGTATTAGCCTACAGGGGTGGTCACCCCTCCACTTT. The whole variable domain, remainder taken from reference TRBV19 and TRBJ1-6, is DGGITQSPKYLFRKEGQNVTLSCEQNLNHDAMYWYRQDPGQGLRLIYYSQIVNDFQKGDIAEGYSVSREKKESFPLTVTSAQKNPTAFYLCASSISLQGWSPLHFGNGTRLTVT.

The chain uses TRBV6-5 and TRBJ2-7, with a weak D call TRBD1 (8 bases). The CDR3 covers 14 residues. CDR1 and CDR2 (germline): MNHEY, SVGAGI. The germline V and J ends were trimmed by 3 bases and 5 bases, with 14 bases remaining between them. The DNA of the CDR3 is TGTGCCAGCAGTTATACAGGGGGGGGACACGAGCAGTACTTC. Its translation is CASSYTGGGHEQYF.

In the case of this clone: Other nucleotide sequences in the sample specify the same CDR3. The chain is built from TRBV18 and TRBJ2-2; D uncertain. V gave up 6 bases and J gave up 5 bases, with 7 bases separating them. CDR1 is KGHSH, CDR2 LQKENI, per germline. This CDR3 has 12 amino acids. The CDR3 spells CASSRETGELFF. CDR3 DNA: TGTGCCAGCTCCCGAGAGACCGGGGAGCTGTTTTTT.

This clone was counted a few times. The genes are TRBV7-8 and TRBJ2-1; 8 bases align to TRBD2. Trimming cost V 2 bases and J 0 bases; bases outside gene matches: 3. CDR1 is SGHVS and CDR2 is FQNEAQ in the germline V gene. This CDR3 spans 16 amino acids. CDR3 loop: CASSLRRGDSYNEQFF. The DNA of the CDR3 is TGTGCCAGCAGCTTAAGGCGGGGGGACTCCTACAATGAGCAGTTCTTC. The full variable domain, rest sourced from reference TRBV7-8 and TRBJ2-1, is GAGVSQSPRYKVAKRGQDVALRCDPISGHVSLFWYQQALGQGPEFLTYFQNEAQLDKSGLPSDRFFAERPEGSVSTLKIQRTQQEDSAVYLCASSLRRGDSYNEQFFGPGTRLTVL.

This clone was recorded a few times. This rearrangement joins TRBV7-9 to TRBJ2-1; 8 bases fit TRBD1. Germline V gene sequence: CDR1 SEHNR, CDR2 FQNEAQ (reference sequence). CDR3 size: 18 residues. J gave up 6 bases and V 1 base, and 14 bases lay outside the gene matches. CDR3 coding DNA: TGTGCCAGCAGCTTAGGTTCGTTTTCAGGGGGCAAAGGCAATGAGCAGTTCTTC. Protein sequence: CASSLGSFSGGKGNEQFF. Looking up the rest from reference TRBV7-9 and TRBJ2-1 gives the full variable domain: DTGVSQNPRHKITKRGQNVTFRCDPISEHNRLYWYRQTLGQGPEFLTYFQNEAQLEKSRLLSDRFSAERPKGSFSTLEIQRTEQGDSAMYLCASSLGSFSGGKGNEQFFGPGTRLTVL.

The chain carries TRBV4-2 and TRBJ2-1; D gene uncertain. The V end was cut by 1 base, the J end by 1 base, with 11 bases between. The CDR3 consists of 16 residues. Germline CDR1 and CDR2: LGHNA and YNFKEQ. CDR3 DNA sequence: TGTGCCAGCAGCCAAGGTAGCCCCGGGTCCTACAATGAGCAGTTCTTC. Residues: CASSQGSPGSYNEQFF.

The rearrangement joins TRBV18 to TRBJ1-2, with D possibly matching TRBD1 (6 bases). The CDR3 has 14 amino acids. Germline-derived CDR1 and CDR2 are KGHSH and LQKENI. V was trimmed by 5 bases and J by 4 bases, leaving 14 bases between them. CDR3 DNA: TGTGCCAGCTCAACTTATGACAGGAGCTATGGCTACACCTTC. This translates into CASSTYDRSYGYTF. The whole variable domain, remainder taken from reference TRBV18 and TRBJ1-2, is NAGVMQNPRHLVRRRGQEARLRCSPMKGHSHVYWYRQLPEEGLKFMVYLQKENIIDESGMPKERFSAEFPKEGPSILRIQQVVRGDSAAYFCASSTYDRSYGYTFGSGTRLTVV.

J is TRBJ1-1 and V is TRBV5-6; D is unresolved. There are 16 residues in the CDR3. V lost 4 bases, J lost 4 bases, and 20 bases lay in between. CDR1 is SGHDT and CDR2 is YYEEEE in the germline V gene. CDR3 amino acids: CASSKPHLAGSTEAFF. The CDR3 region has the DNA TGTGCCAGCAGCAAGCCACACCTCGCGGGGAGCACTGAAGCTTTCTTT.

The rearrangement links TRBV7-8 to TRBJ2-5; TRBD2 agrees at 16 bases. From germline, CDR1 is SGHVS and CDR2 FQNEAQ. This CDR3 comprises 14 residues. The J segment lost 11 bases and the V segment lost 3 bases, leaving 3 bases of the junction unmatched. The CDR3 DNA is TGTGCCAGCAGCTTGGGGACTAGCGGGGGGGTTCAGTACTTC. Its protein is CASSLGTSGGVQYF.

This clone was counted once. This rearrangement joins TRBV5-6 to TRBJ1-6; TRBD1 agrees at 10 bases. The CDR3 has 15 amino acids. The germline V gene encodes CDR1 SGHDT and CDR2 YYEEEE. Trimming took 3 bases from V and 6 from J; bases not matched to a gene: 3. CDR3 protein: CASSYRQGANSPLHF. In DNA, the CDR3 is TGTGCCAGCAGCTACCGACAGGGGGCTAATTCACCCCTCCACTTT.